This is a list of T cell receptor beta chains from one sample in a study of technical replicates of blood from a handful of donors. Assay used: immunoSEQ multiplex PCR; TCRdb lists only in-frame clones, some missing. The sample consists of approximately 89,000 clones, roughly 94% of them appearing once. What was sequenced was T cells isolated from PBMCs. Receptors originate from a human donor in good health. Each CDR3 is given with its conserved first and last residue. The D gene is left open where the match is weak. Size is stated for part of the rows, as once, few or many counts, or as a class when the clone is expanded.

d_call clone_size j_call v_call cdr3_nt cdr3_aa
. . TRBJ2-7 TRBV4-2 TGTGCCAGCAGCCAAGACCCCCCCGGACAGTTCACCGTTCCCTACGAGCAGTACTTC CASSQDPPGQFTVPYEQYF
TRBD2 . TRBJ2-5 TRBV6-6 TGTGCCAGCAGTTACCGGTCTAGCGGGAGAATGGAGACCCAGTACTTC CASSYRSSGRMETQYF
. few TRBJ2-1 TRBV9 TGTGCCAGCAGCGTAGGGGCTAGCGAACTCTACAATGAGCAGTTCTTC CASSVGASELYNEQFF
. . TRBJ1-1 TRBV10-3 TGTGCCATCAGTGCGGTGAGCACTGAAGCTTTCTTT CAISAVSTEAFF
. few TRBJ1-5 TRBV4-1 TGCGCCAGCAGCCAAGACGGGGTTTGGAATCAGCCCCAGCATTTT CASSQDGVWNQPQHF
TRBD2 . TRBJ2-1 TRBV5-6 TGTGCCAGCAGTCGACGGGGGGTCTCACTAGCGGGAGATCACAATGAGCAGTTCTTC CASSRRGVSLAGDHNEQFF
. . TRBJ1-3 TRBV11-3 TGTGCCAGCAGCGGTCAGGCTATCTCTGGAAACACCATATATTTT CASSGQAISGNTIYF
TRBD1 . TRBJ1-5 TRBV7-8 TGTGCCAGCAGCGTAACAGGGGATACCAATCAGCCCCAGCATTTT CASSVTGDTNQPQHF
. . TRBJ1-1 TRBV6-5 TGTGCCAGCAGTTCAGGGCCAACTGAAGCTTTCTTT CASSSGPTEAFF
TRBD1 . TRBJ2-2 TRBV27 TGTGCCAGCAGTGTGGGACAGGTGAACACCGGGGAGCTGTTTTTT CASSVGQVNTGELFF
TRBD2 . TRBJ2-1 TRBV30 TGTGCCTGGAGGAGGCTAGCGGGAGTCTCCTACAATGAGCAGTTCTTC CAWRRLAGVSYNEQFF
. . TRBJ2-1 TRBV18 TGTGCCAGCTCACCTCCTAGCGAGAATTACAATGAGCAGTTCTTC CASSPPSENYNEQFF
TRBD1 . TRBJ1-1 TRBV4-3 TGCGCCAGCTCCCGAGACAGGGGTTCGACTGAAGCTTTCTTT CASSRDRGSTEAFF
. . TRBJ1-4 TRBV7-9 TGTGCCAGCAGCTTAGCGGAGTTTGCCCAGGAAAAACTGTTTTTT CASSLAEFAQEKLFF
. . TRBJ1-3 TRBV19 TGTGCCAGTAGCAGTAGTTCTACAGGAGTATTAAACACCATATATTTT CASSSSSTGVLNTIYF
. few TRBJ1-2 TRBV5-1 TGCGCCAGCACTGACAGCTATGGCTACACCTTC CASTDSYGYTF
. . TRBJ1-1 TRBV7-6 TGTGCCAGCAGTCCTTCCTTGAACACTGAAGCTTTCTTT CASSPSLNTEAFF
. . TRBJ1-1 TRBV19 TGTGCCAGTACCGTGACGGAGGGGCGCACTGAAGCTTTCTTT CASTVTEGRTEAFF
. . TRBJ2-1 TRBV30 TGTGCCTGGACCTGGGGCGGGGCTCGGGAGCAGTTCTTC CAWTWGGAREQFF
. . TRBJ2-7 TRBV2 TGTGCCAGCAGTAGCTATAGGACTGGGGACGAGCAGTACTTC CASSSYRTGDEQYF
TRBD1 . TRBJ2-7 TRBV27 TGTGCCAGCAGTTTATCGGGGACAGGGGGCTACGAGCAGTACTTC CASSLSGTGGYEQYF
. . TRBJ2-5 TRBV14 TGTGCCAGCAGCCCCCGGGGGGAGACCCAGTACTTC CASSPRGETQYF
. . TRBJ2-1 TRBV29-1 TGCAGCGTTGTATCGGACTGGCGTAGGGATGAGCAGTTCTTC CSVVSDWRRDEQFF
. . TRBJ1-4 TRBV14 TGTGCCAGCAGTCCAAGCATAGGGGCAGCAACTAATGAAAAACTGTTTTTT CASSPSIGAATNEKLFF
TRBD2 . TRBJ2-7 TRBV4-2 TGTGCCAGCAGCCCCGGCCTTTTTTTGGCGGGAGGGAACGAGCAGTACTTC CASSPGLFLAGGNEQYF
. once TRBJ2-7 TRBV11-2 TGTGCCAGCAGCTTAAGAAACCAGGCCGTCTTCTCCTACGAGCAGTACTTC CASSLRNQAVFSYEQYF